One T cell receptor (beta chain) is described in this entry. This clone was seen only once. This receptor's antigen is unknown. Nothing much larger sits one base from this clone, and base qualities are not available. In Seattle, one collaborating source enrolled patients while the infection was active and tracked those patients longitudinally over the course of disease. Collaborating institutions collected whole blood in K2EDTA tubes following their own protocols. For TCRbeta analysis, collaborators shipped samples as frozen whole blood, isolated PBMCs, or DNA extracted from either of those sample types. This sample was included in a study of blood T cell repertoires in COVID-19 (dated by TCRdb to the early 2020s). Describing the broader study: Collaborator samples came from the United States, Italy and Spain and covered acute and convalescent phases of COVID-19. The samples were drawn from two sources: the first 160 participants of the ongoing ImmuneRACE study, and approximately 1,300 subjects contributed by 6 global collaborators. The repertoires were made available in a free public database intended to serve as a resource for research on the immune response to SARS-CoV-2. Deeply sampled blood TCRbeta repertoires from subjects exposed to, actively infected with, or recovered from COVID-19 were included in the dataset. Where HLA class I and class II types were available, the types were taken from metadata supplied by the sample provider, not from assay-based typing. The prospective study material was composed of cDNA or gDNA derived from T cells, B-cell-depleted T cells, or PBMCs. A de-identified subject ID, COVID-19 status, age in years and sex were almost always included in the sample metadata. Results and caveats for the whole study, not just this receptor: Clinical and demographic metadata were provided uncurated, with the amount varying by source and participant.

CDR1 KGHDR and CDR2 SFDVKD were looked up in the germline V gene. The CDR3 holds 16 amino acids from the cysteine to the phenylalanine. The retained sequence is limited to the CDR3, 48 bases, with the frame set at the first base. Unmatched junction bases come to 4, with V trimmed by 3 bases and J by 3 bases. TCRbeta CDR3 regions were amplified from genomic DNA by means of the immunoSEQ Assay, a bias-controlled multiplex PCR. The study's processing was this. The number of nucleated cells in each sample was estimated from the amplification of reference gene primers within the assay. To quantify the absolute abundance of each unique TCRbeta CDR3 rearrangement, sequence reads were collapsed and filtered. For each sample, productive Simpson clonality was calculated as the square root of Simpson's diversity index over productive rearrangements. The source is immuneACCESS, and TCRdb retained only in-frame sequences with V and J called. Part of the clones is not carried over; for the studies checked, unresolved V genes explain less than half of this, and the remainder is unexplained. V, J and clone size were drawn from that table, and D and trimming were deduced from the DNA. This sample holds roughly 480,000 clones; about 88% were observed only once. The ten most abundant clones make up over 0.7% of the sample.

The TCR was taken from a man in his late teens or twenties with COVID-19, enrolled during active disease. Sequenced material: peripheral blood. Recombination linked TRBV24-1 to TRBJ2-1; TRBD2 lines up with 10 middle nucleotides. The nucleotide sequence reads TGTGCCACCAGTGATACATCTAGCGGGAGCTACAATGAGCAGTTCTTC. Translated, it reads CATSDTSSGSYNEQFF.